The entry below describes one T cell receptor beta chain. Its antigen remains unidentified. The data belong to a study of blood T cells in healthy people across ages. Overall study context: Through template switching, about one barcoded beta molecule was captured per two T cells, as measured in model experiments. Study-level findings and limits: Naive and antigen-experienced cells were not separated, limiting conclusive comparison. TCR beta diversity per million T cells fell roughly linearly with age.

Total RNA was extracted at no less than 6 micrograms per sample. There are 13 residues in the CDR3. Between the trimmed V and J ends, which lost 5 bases and 4 bases, there was a span of 12 bases. Per the germline V gene, CDR1 is SQVTM and CDR2 is ANQGSEA. With a J-beta primer mix and a sample-barcoded 5' primer, a second PCR ran about 7 to 11 cycles. TCRdb itself ran the 5' RACE reads through MiXCR, one entry per CDR3 protein. This table holds 1,500,000 or so distinct CDR3 sequences, approximately 42% found once. Sequences were obtained from blood. This chain joins TRBV29-1 and TRBJ2-4; TRBD1 might be the D (5 bases). The TCR sequence derives from a woman aged 18-30 years in good health. The CDR3 region is CSVQQAIKNIQYF. CDR3 coding DNA: TGCAGCGTTCAACAGGCGATAAAAAACATTCAGTACTTC.